The sequence of this T cell receptor beta chain was determined in a study of T cell repertoires in cytomegalovirus infection. Study background: A matching HLA type, together with CMV infection, was signaled by public TCR beta signatures.

For this clonotype: Its antigen is unidentified.

Germline values: CDR1 SQVTM, CDR2 ANQGSEA. This CDR3 comprises 12 residues. Trimming stripped 5 bases from V and 6 bases from J, with 14 bases between. Via MiXCR, TCRdb re-called the reads, giving one row per CDR3 protein. The table records a few hundred thousand distinct CDR3 sequences, around 30% of them present only once. Sequencing used cultured PBMCs, obtained from culture after CMV antigen stimulation. The clonotype was recovered from a human donor in good health (CMV status not recorded). Some clones in this sample may be carry-over from other donors' samples. This rearrangement joins TRBV29-1 to TRBJ2-7; either TRBD1 or TRBD2 may fit D (5 bases each). CDR3 DNA: TGCAGCGTTCGCAGGGAACGGGGCGAGCAGTACTTC. Protein product: CSVRRERGEQYF.